This is a list of T cell receptor beta chains from one sample in a study of shared clonotypes between healthy human individuals. TCRdb's copy holds only in-frame clones and misses some; the assay was immunoSEQ multiplex PCR. The data hold roughly 2 million clones, with roughly 95% observed a single time. The sequenced sample consisted of naive CD8+ T cells sorted from blood. The receptors shown here come from a man between 18 and 35 years old in good health. Each CDR3 is given with its conserved first and last residue. The D gene is left open where the match is weak. Part of the rows lack a size; the others show once, few, many or a class for expanded clones.

TRBJ1-3,NA,TRBV10-2,NA,CASTSGNTIYF,TGCGCCAGCACCTCTGGAAACACCATATATTTT
TRBJ2-1,NA,TRBV25-1,NA,CASSGPIFREQFF,TGTGCCAGCAGTGGCCCCATATTCCGTGAGCAGTTCTTC
TRBJ2-3,once,TRBV10-3,NA,CAISEPDLTGLPYLGDTQYF,TGTGCCATCAGTGAGCCCGATCTAACCGGACTACCCTACCTAGGAGATACGCAGTATTTT
TRBJ2-1,NA,TRBV4-1,NA,CASSQAPGSYNEQFF,TGCGCCAGCAGCCAAGCTCCGGGCTCCTACAATGAGCAGTTCTTC
TRBJ2-1,NA,TRBV10-3,TRBD1,CAISETGEGNEQFF,TGTGCCATCAGTGAGACAGGGGAAGGCAATGAGCAGTTCTTC
TRBJ1-1,NA,TRBV25-1,NA,CASSEGGAEAFF,TGTGCCAGCAGTGAGGGGGGAGCTGAAGCTTTCTTT
TRBJ1-2,NA,TRBV7-8,NA,CASSLEFGAPNGYTF,TGTGCCAGCAGCTTAGAATTCGGCGCTCCCAATGGCTACACCTTC
TRBJ2-2,NA,TRBV27,TRBD1,CASSLGQGSAGELFF,TGTGCCAGCAGTCTCGGACAGGGGAGCGCCGGGGAGCTGTTTTTT
TRBJ1-2,NA,TRBV13,NA,CASSLGGGGQANYGYTF,TGTGCCAGCAGCTTAGGAGGCGGGGGGCAAGCTAACTATGGCTACACCTTC
TRBJ2-7,NA,TRBV7-8,NA,CASSLRTNYEQYF,TGTGCCAGCAGCCTCAGGACTAACTACGAGCAGTACTTC
TRBJ1-2,NA,TRBV4-3,TRBD1,CASSQVATGGGTNYGYTF,TGCGCCAGCAGCCAAGTGGCGACAGGGGGGGGAACCAACTATGGCTACACCTTC
TRBJ1-5,NA,TRBV7-9,TRBD1,CASSETGLSNQPQHF,TGTGCCAGCAGCGAGACAGGGTTGAGCAATCAGCCCCAGCATTTT
TRBJ1-2,NA,TRBV28,NA,CASSRPGGAGHGYTF,TGTGCCAGCAGCCGTCCGGGAGGGGCCGGACATGGCTACACCTTC
TRBJ2-3,NA,TRBV28,TRBD1,CASSTGTGHTDTQYF,TGTGCCAGCAGTACCGGGACAGGGCATACAGATACGCAGTATTTT
TRBJ1-5,NA,TRBV9,NA,CASSVGGGAGQPQHF,TGTGCCAGCAGCGTAGGGGGAGGGGCGGGTCAGCCCCAGCATTTT
TRBJ1-2,NA,TRBV30,NA,CAGNRVEYGYTF,TGTGCCGGTAACAGGGTCGAGTATGGCTACACCTTC
TRBJ2-7,NA,TRBV7-8,TRBD2,CASSLVAGAEEYEQYF,TGTGCCAGCAGCTTAGTAGCGGGAGCAGAGGAATACGAGCAGTACTTC
TRBJ2-7,NA,TRBV4-3,TRBD2,CASSQDRAGARSPSYEQYF,TGCGCCAGCAGCCAAGATAGAGCGGGAGCTCGATCCCCCTCCTACGAGCAGTACTTC
TRBJ1-6,NA,TRBV5-3,NA,CARSLRTSKLHF,TGTGCCAGAAGCTTAAGAACCTCTAAACTCCACTTT
TRBJ1-2,NA,TRBV7-9,TRBD1,CASSSGQGVYGYTF,TGTGCCAGCAGCTCGGGACAGGGGGTTTATGGCTACACCTTC
TRBJ2-7,NA,TRBV19,NA,CASSITLDRIYEQYF,TGTGCCAGTAGTATAACCCTTGACAGGATCTACGAGCAGTACTTC
TRBJ2-6,NA,TRBV27,TRBD1,CASGRTGVSGANVLTF,TGTGCCAGCGGGAGGACAGGGGTCTCTGGGGCCAACGTCCTGACTTTC
TRBJ2-7,NA,TRBV28,NA,CASSFRRGGEQYF,TGTGCCAGCAGTTTCCGGAGGGGTGGCGAGCAGTACTTC
TRBJ1-5,NA,TRBV28,TRBD1,CASRPQGFSNQPQHF,TGTGCCAGCAGACCACAGGGGTTTAGCAATCAGCCCCAGCATTTT
TRBJ2-7,NA,TRBV7-9,NA,CASSQTGSGDEQYF,TGTGCCAGCAGCCAGACAGGGTCGGGAGACGAGCAGTACTTC
TRBJ2-4,NA,TRBV6-1,NA,CASSGDPGTRTNIQYF,TGTGCCAGCAGTGGGGACCCCGGGACACGGACCAACATTCAGTACTTC
TRBJ1-1,NA,TRBV9,NA,CASSPGNPDTEAFF,TGTGCCAGCAGCCCCGGGAATCCCGACACTGAAGCTTTCTTT
TRBJ2-7,few,TRBV13,NA,CASSFGRNSYEQYF,TGTGCCAGCAGCTTCGGGCGGAACTCCTACGAGCAGTACTTC
TRBJ2-7,NA,TRBV7-6,NA,CASSLAGEGLEEQYF,TGTGCCAGCAGCTTAGCTGGCGAGGGGCTGGAAGAGCAGTACTTC
TRBJ1-5,NA,TRBV6-5,TRBD1,CASSTTGAGQPQHF,TGTGCCAGCAGTACAACAGGGGCGGGTCAGCCCCAGCATTTT
TRBJ1-1,NA,TRBV13,NA,CASSLGALNTEAFF,TGTGCCAGCAGCTTAGGGGCTTTGAACACTGAAGCTTTCTTT
TRBJ2-3,NA,TRBV30,TRBD2,CAWSFAGGSDTQYF,TGTGCCTGGAGTTTCGCGGGAGGCTCCGATACGCAGTATTTT
TRBJ1-6,NA,TRBV27,NA,CASSLVIELTSPLHF,TGTGCCAGCAGTTTGGTTATCGAACTCACTTCACCCCTCCACTTT
TRBJ2-7,NA,TRBV2,TRBD2,CASSDRPLAGVDEQYF,TGTGCCAGCAGTGATCGGCCACTAGCGGGAGTCGACGAGCAGTACTTC
TRBJ2-7,NA,TRBV6-5,NA,CASSYAQSSSYEQYF,TGTGCCAGCAGTTACGCACAGTCGAGCTCCTACGAGCAGTACTTC
TRBJ2-7,NA,TRBV12-5,TRBD2,CASVDGLAANYEQYF,TGTGCTAGTGTGGACGGACTAGCAGCGAACTACGAGCAGTACTTC
TRBJ1-3,NA,TRBV2,TRBD1,CASETGGRGNTIYF,TGTGCCAGTGAGACAGGGGGTCGCGGAAACACCATATATTTT
TRBJ2-7,NA,TRBV4-3,NA,CASSQDRAAFYEQYF,TGCGCCAGCAGCCAAGATAGGGCCGCTTTCTACGAGCAGTACTTC
TRBJ2-7,NA,TRBV13,NA,CASSSRLGNSYEQYF,TGTGCCAGCAGCTCCCGACTAGGGAACTCCTACGAGCAGTACTTC
TRBJ2-7,NA,TRBV13,TRBD2,CASSLPGGDIEQYF,TGTGCCAGCAGCTTACCCGGGGGGGATATCGAGCAGTACTTC
TRBJ2-2,NA,TRBV6-5,NA,CASSYFSQNTGELFF,TGTGCCAGCAGTTACTTCAGTCAGAACACCGGGGAGCTGTTTTTT
TRBJ1-4,NA,TRBV11-2,TRBD1,CASSLGTGGFEKLFF,TGTGCCAGCAGCTTAGGCACAGGGGGCTTTGAAAAACTGTTTTTT
TRBJ2-4,NA,TRBV29-1,NA,CSVVVWQKNIQYF,TGCAGCGTTGTTGTTTGGCAGAAAAACATTCAGTACTTC
TRBJ1-1,NA,TRBV7-9,TRBD1,CASSLLGGLTEAFF,TGTGCCAGCAGCTTATTAGGGGGCCTGACTGAAGCTTTCTTT
TRBJ2-7,NA,TRBV7-3,TRBD1,CASSLRGQNEQYF,TGTGCCAGCAGCTTACGGGGACAGAACGAGCAGTACTTC
TRBJ2-7,NA,TRBV6-6,NA,CASSPTAPPRYEQYF,TGTGCCAGCAGCCCTACAGCTCCCCCCCGCTACGAGCAGTACTTC
TRBJ2-7,NA,TRBV10-3,TRBD1,CAIRAGGNEQYF,TGTGCCATCAGGGCAGGGGGCAACGAGCAGTACTTC
TRBJ2-7,NA,TRBV11-2,NA,CASSFSYEQYF,TGTGCCAGCAGCTTTAGTTACGAGCAGTACTTC
TRBJ1-5,once,TRBV11-2,NA,CASSLAGYSNQPQHF,TGTGCCAGCAGCTTAGCCGGATATAGCAATCAGCCCCAGCATTTT
TRBJ1-1,NA,TRBV6-4,NA,CASSDWVGGSTEAFF,TGTGCCAGCAGTGACTGGGTCGGGGGGAGCACTGAAGCTTTCTTT
TRBJ2-7,NA,TRBV2,NA,CASSDSRGSYVEQYF,TGTGCCAGCAGTGATTCCCGGGGATCCTACGTCGAGCAGTACTTC
TRBJ2-7,NA,TRBV12-2,NA,CASRLESGFHPYEQYF,TGTGCAAGTCGCTTAGAATCCGGTTTCCACCCCTACGAGCAGTACTTC
TRBJ2-7,NA,TRBV9,TRBD2,CASSVGLAGYEQYF,TGTGCCAGCAGCGTAGGCCTAGCGGGGTACGAGCAGTACTTC
TRBJ2-3,once,TRBV11-3,TRBD2,CASSLGAGGPADTQYF,TGTGCCAGCAGCTTAGGAGCGGGAGGGCCAGCAGATACGCAGTATTTT
TRBJ1-1,NA,TRBV9,NA,CASNSGGVATEAFF,TGTGCCAGCAACTCCGGCGGGGTTGCCACTGAAGCTTTCTTT